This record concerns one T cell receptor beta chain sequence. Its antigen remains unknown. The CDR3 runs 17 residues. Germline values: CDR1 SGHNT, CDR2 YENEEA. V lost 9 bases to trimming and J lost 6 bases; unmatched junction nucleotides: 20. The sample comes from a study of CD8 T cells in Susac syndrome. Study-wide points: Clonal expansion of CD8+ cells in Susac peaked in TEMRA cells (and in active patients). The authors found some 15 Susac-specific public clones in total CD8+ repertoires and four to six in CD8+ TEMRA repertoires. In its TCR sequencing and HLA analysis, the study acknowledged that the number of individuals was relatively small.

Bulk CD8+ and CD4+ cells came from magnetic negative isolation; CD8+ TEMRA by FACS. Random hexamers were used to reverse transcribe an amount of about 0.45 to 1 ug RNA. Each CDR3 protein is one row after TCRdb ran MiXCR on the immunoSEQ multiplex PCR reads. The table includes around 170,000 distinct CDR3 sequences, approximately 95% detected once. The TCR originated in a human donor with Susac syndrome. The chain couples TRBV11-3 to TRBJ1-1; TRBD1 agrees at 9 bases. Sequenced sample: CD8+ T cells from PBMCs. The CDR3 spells CARKGDRVFGFSAEAFF. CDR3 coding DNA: TGTGCCAGGAAGGGGGACAGGGTCTTCGGGTTCTCTGCTGAAGCTTTCTTT.